A selection of T cell receptor beta chains follows, all from one sample in a study of T-cell reconstitution after alpha-beta-depleted transplantation in children. MiXCR, applied by TCRdb to the PCR reads, yields one record per CDR3 protein. The sample contains roughly 120,000 distinct CDR3 sequences, under 13% of which appear only once. This specimen consisted of PBMCs from the stem cell graft donor, obtained from the stem cell graft. The receptors originated from a human donor who donated a stem cell graft to a child with acute lymphoblastic leukemia. Each CDR3 is given with its conserved first and last residue. D genes are given only for firm matches. Where a row states a size, it is once, few, many or the class of an expanded clone; other rows omit it.

>TRBV29-1|-|TRBJ2-7|many
CSVQLGQGYEQYF
TGCAGCGTTCAATTAGGGCAGGGCTACGAGCAGTACTTC
>TRBV7-3|-|TRBJ2-2|-
CASSLNRGRGVELFF
TGTGCCAGCAGCTTAAATCGAGGGCGGGGAGTGGAGCTGTTTTTT
>TRBV5-5|-|TRBJ2-5|many
CASSLGEYKETQYF
TGTGCCAGCAGCTTGGGGGAGTATAAAGAGACCCAGTACTTC
>TRBV20-1|-|TRBJ1-5|many
CSAKSGNQPQHF
TGCAGTGCTAAATCCGGCAATCAGCCCCAGCATTTT
>TRBV12-3/TRBV12-4|-|TRBJ2-1|many
CASSGGRGSYNEQFF
TGTGCCAGCAGCGGGGGACGGGGCTCCTACAATGAGCAGTTCTTC
>TRBV10-3|-|TRBJ1-2|many
CAISESGQYLYGYTF
TGTGCCATCAGTGAGTCGGGGCAGTACCTCTATGGCTACACCTTC
>TRBV5-1|-|TRBJ1-1|many
CASSFGPRGNTEAFF
TGCGCCAGCAGCTTCGGCCCCAGGGGGAACACTGAAGCTTTCTTT
>TRBV5-1|-|TRBJ2-7|many
CASSAGFYEQYF
TGCGCCAGCAGCGCCGGATTCTACGAGCAGTACTTC
>TRBV5-5|TRBD1|TRBJ1-2|-
CASSLGDREDLWGYTF
TGTGCCAGCAGCTTGGGGGACAGGGAAGATCTATGGGGCTACACCTTC
>TRBV4-3|-|TRBJ2-3|-
CATSRGSMGEDTQYF
TGCGCGACCTCGAGGGGTTCGATGGGCGAGGATACGCAGTATTTT
>TRBV5-1|-|TRBJ2-3|many
CASSLTVARGGTDTQYF
TGCGCCAGCAGCTTGACCGTAGCGAGAGGAGGCACAGATACGCAGTATTTT
>TRBV20-1|-|TRBJ1-3|many
CSARGSGDGNTIYF
TGCAGTGCTAGAGGGTCGGGGGACGGAAACACCATATATTTT
>TRBV5-5|-|TRBJ1-3|many
CASSIVRAPGNTIYF
TGTGCCAGCAGTATCGTAAGGGCCCCTGGAAACACCATATATTTT
>TRBV9|-|TRBJ2-1|many
CASSVEGRSPNEQFF
TGTGCCAGCAGCGTAGAAGGCAGGAGCCCCAATGAGCAGTTCTTC
>TRBV5-1|-|TRBJ2-5|many
CASSLVGTQQETQYF
TGCGCCAGCAGCTTGGTTGGGACCCAGCAAGAGACCCAGTACTTC
>TRBV10-3|-|TRBJ1-6|many
CAISETTGYSPLHF
TGTGCCATCAGTGAGACCACAGGGTACTCACCCCTCCACTTT
>TRBV2|TRBD2|TRBJ2-2|many
CASSSVSGRNTGELFF
TGTGCCAGCAGTTCTGTGAGCGGGAGAAACACCGGGGAGCTGTTTTTT
>TRBV29-1|-|TRBJ2-7|many
CSVEESRHEQYF
TGCAGCGTTGAAGAATCTAGGCACGAGCAGTACTTC
>TRBV15|-|TRBJ1-6|few
CATSRAMSSYNSPLHF
TGTGCCACCAGCAGAGCTATGAGCTCCTATAATTCACCCCTCCACTTT
>TRBV12-3/TRBV12-4|-|TRBJ2-5|many
CASRIGSAETQYF
TGTGCCAGCAGGATAGGGTCCGCGGAGACCCAGTACTTC
>TRBV15|-|TRBJ1-6|many
CATRQGAYNSPLHF
TGTGCCACCAGACAGGGTGCCTATAATTCACCCCTCCACTTT
>TRBV9|-|TRBJ1-1|few
CASSEEGRGTEAFF
TGTGCCAGCAGCGAAGAGGGTAGGGGCACTGAAGCTTTCTTT
>TRBV7-9|-|TRBJ2-1|many
CASSREYNEQFF
TGTGCCAGTAGCCGGGAGTACAATGAGCAGTTCTTC
>TRBV30|-|TRBJ2-5|many
CAWGLEALKNTQYF
TGTGCCTGGGGCCTCGAGGCCCTTAAAAATACCCAGTACTTC
>TRBV7-2|TRBD1|TRBJ1-2|few
CASSLATGGYGYTF
TGTGCCAGCAGCTTAGCCACAGGGGGCTATGGCTACACCTTC
>TRBV7-9|-|TRBJ1-2|many
CASSLESNYGYTF
TGTGCCAGCAGCTTAGAGTCTAACTATGGCTACACCTTC
>TRBV2|-|TRBJ1-5|many
CASSLDGEGQPQHF
TGTGCCAGCAGTTTGGACGGGGAGGGTCAGCCCCAGCATTTT
>TRBV29-1|-|TRBJ2-3|many
CSVAESTQYF
TGCAGCGTTGCGGAGAGTACGCAGTATTTT
>TRBV7-8|-|TRBJ1-6|many
CASSSYSPSFGSPLHF
TGTGCCAGCAGCTCTTACTCCCCATCCTTCGGATCACCCCTCCACTTT
>TRBV14|-|TRBJ2-1|many
CASSLSRDTTYNEQFF
TGTGCCAGCAGCCTTTCCCGGGACACAACCTACAATGAGCAGTTCTTC
>TRBV12-3/TRBV12-4|-|TRBJ2-1|many
CATSRGYNEQFF
TGTGCCACCTCACGGGGTTACAATGAGCAGTTCTTC
>TRBV6-2/TRBV6-3|TRBD1|TRBJ2-7|many
CASSRGQAYEQYF
TGTGCCAGCAGCAGGGGACAGGCCTACGAGCAGTACTTC
>TRBV28|TRBD1|TRBJ2-2|many
CASSFGTGANTGELFF
TGTGCCAGCAGTTTCGGGACAGGGGCGAACACCGGGGAGCTGTTTTTT
>TRBV29-1|-|TRBJ2-7|many
CSGTLTGSYEQYF
TGCAGCGGGACTCTGACTGGATCCTACGAGCAGTACTTC
>TRBV7-2|-|TRBJ2-5|many
CASSLNRGGQETQYF
TGTGCCAGCAGCTTAAACAGGGGAGGCCAAGAGACCCAGTACTTC
>TRBV5-1|TRBD1|TRBJ2-1|many
CASSLSGGEQFF
TGCGCCAGCAGCTTGTCAGGGGGTGAGCAGTTCTTC
>TRBV28|-|TRBJ2-1|many
CASNTMEGTSRIAYNEQFF
TGTGCCAGCAACACAATGGAGGGGACCTCTAGGATTGCCTACAATGAGCAGTTCTTC
>TRBV7-9|-|TRBJ2-7|many
CASSLRRDEQYF
TGTGCCAGCAGCTTAAGGAGGGACGAGCAGTACTTC
>TRBV12-3/TRBV12-4|TRBD1|TRBJ1-6|many
CASSLRDSLHLHF
TGTGCCAGCAGTCTCCGGGACAGCTTGCACCTCCACTTT
>TRBV7-2|-|TRBJ1-6|many
CASSLAPASSYNSPLHF
TGTGCCAGCAGCTTAGCTCCAGCCAGCTCCTATAATTCACCCCTCCACTTT
>TRBV29-1|-|TRBJ1-2|many
CSGAAQGYGYTF
TGCAGCGGGGCGGCACAGGGCTATGGCTACACCTTC
>TRBV20-1|-|TRBJ2-2|many
CSARGTGELFF
TGCAGTGCTAGGGGAACCGGGGAGCTGTTTTTT
>TRBV29-1|-|TRBJ1-1|many
CSVEDWGKMNTEAFF
TGCAGCGTTGAAGATTGGGGGAAAATGAACACTGAAGCTTTCTTT
>TRBV28|TRBD2|TRBJ2-3|many
CASSPWGVGRGGTDTQYF
TGTGCCAGCAGCCCCTGGGGTGTCGGGAGGGGGGGCACAGATACGCAGTATTTT
>TRBV4-3|-|TRBJ1-1|many
CASSQDWGRGTEAFF
TGCGCCAGCAGCCAAGACTGGGGACGGGGGACTGAAGCTTTCTTT
>TRBV29-1|TRBD1|TRBJ1-1|many
CSVLQGANTEAFF
TGCAGCGTTTTACAGGGGGCGAACACTGAAGCTTTCTTT
>TRBV15|-|TRBJ2-2|many
CATSGGLIQELFF
TGTGCCACCAGCGGAGGGCTCATCCAGGAGCTGTTTTTT
>TRBV7-2|TRBD2|TRBJ2-2|medium-sized
CASSLEGGRDTGELFF
TGTGCCAGCAGCTTAGAGGGCGGGAGGGACACCGGGGAGCTGTTTTTT
>TRBV7-2|-|TRBJ1-5|many
CASSLGRARGGNQPQHF
TGTGCCAGCAGCTTAGGTAGGGCCCGGGGGGGCAATCAGCCCCAGCATTTT
>TRBV27|TRBD2|TRBJ2-7|many
CASSLRTSGGLSYEQYF
TGTGCCAGCAGTTTACGAACTAGCGGGGGCCTCTCCTACGAGCAGTACTTC
>TRBV29-1|-|TRBJ2-1|many
CSVDKQGIWNEQFF
TGCAGCGTTGACAAACAGGGAATTTGGAATGAGCAGTTCTTC